These 7 T cell receptor beta chains were all obtained from the same sample, sequenced in a study of cytomegalovirus exposure and HLA in healthy donors. PCR was performed using 60 Vbeta and 13 Jbeta primers. Generated by immunoSEQ multiplex PCR, the TCRdb table keeps only in-frame clones and is missing some. The table shows 210,000 or so clones, with 75% to 90% occurring only once. Sequencing was done on a sample of PBMCs. The source is a boy aged 2 to 10 in good health and CMV-seronegative.

This chain connects TRBV7-9 to TRBJ2-5; 8 bases fit TRBD1. The CDR3 is made up of 17 amino acids. The trim removed 4 bases at V and 4 bases at J, leaving 14 bases unmatched. Germline V gives CDR1 SEHNR, CDR2 FQNEAQ (reference sequence). The chain's CDR3 is CASSSPDRGAWGETQYF. CDR3 nucleotides: TGTGCCAGCAGCTCTCCTGACAGGGGCGCCTGGGGAGAGACCCAGTACTTC.

The chain has TRBV5-4 and TRBJ2-5; the D gene is possibly TRBD2 (6 bases). The CDR3 has 14 residues. The germline V and J ends were trimmed by 0 bases and 2 bases, with 8 bases remaining between them. From germline, CDR1 is SGHNT and CDR2 YYREEE (reference sequence). The CDR3 is CASSLAAGQETQYF. The DNA for the CDR3 is TGTGCCAGCAGCTTGGCGGCGGGGCAAGAGACCCAGTACTTC.

The chain uses TRBV7-3 and TRBJ2-3, with a tentative D call TRBD2 (6 bases). The CDR3 is 13 residues long. Germline values: CDR1 SGHTA, CDR2 FQGTGA. V lost 1 base to trimming and J lost 10 bases, with 12 bases between them. The CDR3 here is CASSLKVASAQYF. The CDR3 DNA follows: TGTGCCAGCAGCTTAAAGGTGGCTAGCGCGCAGTATTTT.

Points on this clone: At one of its ends the junction is not consistent with the germline gene, which may arise from a read error. The identical CDR3 is also encoded by other nucleotide sequences in the sample. The chain joins TRBV5-1 to TRBJ2-1; 12 bases align to TRBD2. Germline V gene data show CDR1 as SGHRS and CDR2 as YFSETQ. CDR3 length equals 13 residues. This chain's CDR3 is CASSLGLAGSQFF. As DNA, the CDR3 is TGTGCCAGCAGCTTGGGACTAGCGGGCAGCCAGTTCTTC.

This clone has a single count. The chain links TRBV7-9 to TRBJ1-4, with TRBD1 as a possible D gene (5 bases). Trimming stripped 3 bases from V and 4 bases from J, with 12 bases between. The CDR3 is 15 amino acids. Looked up from germline, CDR1 is SEHNR and CDR2 is FQNEAQ (reference sequence). The CDR3, as DNA: TGTGCCAGCAGCTTTAAAGACAGTCTTAATGAAAAACTGTTTTTT. This sequence encodes CASSFKDSLNEKLFF.

Only one count was recorded for this clone. This chain joins TRBV25-1 and TRBJ1-6; tentatively, D is TRBD1 (5 bases). Germline values: CDR1 MGHDK, CDR2 SYGVNS. The ends were cut back, 1 base at V and 11 bases at J, with 9 bases in the middle. The CDR3 sequence is 13 residues long. The CDR3 DNA follows: TGTGCCAGCAGTGAATGGGGCGTGACACCCCTCCACTTT. It translates to CASSEWGVTPLHF.

CDR3 in amino acids: CASSIGGLALLSYNEQFF. In DNA, the CDR3 is TGTGCCAGTAGTATAGGGGGACTAGCGCTTCTTTCCTACAATGAGCAGTTCTTC. The rearrangement joins TRBV19 to TRBJ2-1, with 10 bases that match TRBD2. V lost 1 base and J lost 1; bases outside the gene matches: 7. The CDR3 extends over 18 amino acids. The V gene's germline CDR1 is LNHDA and CDR2 SQIVND (reference sequence). The variable domain in full, completed from reference TRBV19 and TRBJ2-1, reads DGGITQSPKYLFRKEGQNVTLSCEQNLNHDAMYWYRQDPGQGLRLIYYSQIVNDFQKGDIAEGYSVSREKKESFPLTVTSAQKNPTAFYLCASSIGGLALLSYNEQFFGPGTRLTVL.